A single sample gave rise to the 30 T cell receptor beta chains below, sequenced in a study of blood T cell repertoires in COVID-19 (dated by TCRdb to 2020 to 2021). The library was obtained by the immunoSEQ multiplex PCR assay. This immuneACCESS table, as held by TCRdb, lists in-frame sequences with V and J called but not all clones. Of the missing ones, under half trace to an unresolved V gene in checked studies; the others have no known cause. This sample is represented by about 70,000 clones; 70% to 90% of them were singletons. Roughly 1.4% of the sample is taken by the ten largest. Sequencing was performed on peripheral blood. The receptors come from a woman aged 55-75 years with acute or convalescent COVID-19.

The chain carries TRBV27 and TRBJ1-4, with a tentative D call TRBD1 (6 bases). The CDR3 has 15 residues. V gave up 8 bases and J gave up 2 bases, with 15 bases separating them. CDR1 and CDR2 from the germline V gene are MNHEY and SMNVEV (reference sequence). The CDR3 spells CASRRRTVTNEKLFF. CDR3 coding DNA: TGTGCCAGCCGAAGAAGGACAGTTACTAATGAAAAACTGTTTTTT.

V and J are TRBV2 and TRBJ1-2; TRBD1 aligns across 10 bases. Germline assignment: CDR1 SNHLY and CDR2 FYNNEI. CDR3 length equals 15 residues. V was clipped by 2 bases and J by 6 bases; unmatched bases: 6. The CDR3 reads CASSENWGTGDGYTF. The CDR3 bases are TGTGCCAGCAGTGAAAATTGGGGGACAGGGGATGGCTACACCTTC.

This CDR3 reads CSASSPGLGTDTQYF. CDR3 coding DNA: TGCAGTGCTAGTTCTCCGGGACTAGGCACAGATACGCAGTATTTT. The chain recombines TRBV20-1 with TRBJ2-3; 8 bases match TRBD2. CDR3 length: 15 amino acids. Trimming took 3 bases from V and 1 from J; bases not matched to a gene: 6. Per germline, CDR1 DFQATT and CDR2 SNEGSKA (reference sequence).

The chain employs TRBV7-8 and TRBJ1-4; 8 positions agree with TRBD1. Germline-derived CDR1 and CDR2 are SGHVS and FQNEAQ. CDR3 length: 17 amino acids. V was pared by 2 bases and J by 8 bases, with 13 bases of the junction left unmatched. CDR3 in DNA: TGTGCCAGCAGCTTATGGGCCCAGGGGACAGGAGGCGAAAAACTGTTTTTT. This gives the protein CASSLWAQGTGGEKLFF.

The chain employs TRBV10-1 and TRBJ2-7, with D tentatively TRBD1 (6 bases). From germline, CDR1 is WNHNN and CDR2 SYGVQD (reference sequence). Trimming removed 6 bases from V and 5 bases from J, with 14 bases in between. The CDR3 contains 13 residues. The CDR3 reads CASSGTSNDEQYF. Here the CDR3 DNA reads TGCGCCAGCAGCGGGACATCGAACGACGAGCAGTACTTC.

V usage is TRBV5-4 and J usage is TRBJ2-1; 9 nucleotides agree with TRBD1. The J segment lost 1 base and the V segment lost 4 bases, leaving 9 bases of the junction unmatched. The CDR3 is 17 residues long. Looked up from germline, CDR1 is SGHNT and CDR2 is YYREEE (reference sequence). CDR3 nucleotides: TGTGCCAGCAGCGGCGGCCGGACAGGGGAATCCTACAATGAGCAGTTCTTC. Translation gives CASSGGRTGESYNEQFF.

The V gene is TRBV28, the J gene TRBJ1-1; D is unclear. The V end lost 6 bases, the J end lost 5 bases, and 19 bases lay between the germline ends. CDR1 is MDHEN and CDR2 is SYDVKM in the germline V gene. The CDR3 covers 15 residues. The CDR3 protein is CASRPLVAIRTEAFF. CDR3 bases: TGTGCCAGCAGACCCTTAGTAGCGATTAGGACTGAAGCTTTCTTT.

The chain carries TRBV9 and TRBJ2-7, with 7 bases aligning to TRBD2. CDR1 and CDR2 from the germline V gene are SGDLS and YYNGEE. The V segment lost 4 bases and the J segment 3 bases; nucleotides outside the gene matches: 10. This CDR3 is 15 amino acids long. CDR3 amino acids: CASSPPWGGVYEQYF. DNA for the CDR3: TGTGCCAGCAGCCCCCCATGGGGGGGGGTCTACGAGCAGTACTTC.

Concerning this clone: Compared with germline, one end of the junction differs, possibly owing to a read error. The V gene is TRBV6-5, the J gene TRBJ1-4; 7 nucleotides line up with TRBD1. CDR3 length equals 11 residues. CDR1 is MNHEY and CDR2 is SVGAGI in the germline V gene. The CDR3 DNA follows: TGTGCCAGCAGACAGGGGCAAAAGCTGTTTTTT. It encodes CASRQGQKLFF.

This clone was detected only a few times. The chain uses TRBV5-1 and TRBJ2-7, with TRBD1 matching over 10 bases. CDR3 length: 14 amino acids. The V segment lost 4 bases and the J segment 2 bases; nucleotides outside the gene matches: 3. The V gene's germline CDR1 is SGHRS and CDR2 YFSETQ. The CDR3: CASSTGQGAYEQYF. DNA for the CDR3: TGCGCCAGCAGCACCGGACAGGGGGCCTACGAGCAGTACTTC.

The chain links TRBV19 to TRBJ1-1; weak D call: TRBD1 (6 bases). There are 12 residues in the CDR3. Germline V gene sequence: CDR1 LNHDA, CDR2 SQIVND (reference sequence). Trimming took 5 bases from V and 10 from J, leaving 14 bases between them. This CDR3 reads CASSATGRVAFF. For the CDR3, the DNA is TGTGCCAGTAGTGCTACAGGGCGCGTAGCTTTCTTT. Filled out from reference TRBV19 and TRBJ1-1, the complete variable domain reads DGGITQSPKYLFRKEGQNVTLSCEQNLNHDAMYWYRQDPGQGLRLIYYSQIVNDFQKGDIAEGYSVSREKKESFPLTVTSAQKNPTAFYLCASSATGRVAFFGQGTRLTVV.

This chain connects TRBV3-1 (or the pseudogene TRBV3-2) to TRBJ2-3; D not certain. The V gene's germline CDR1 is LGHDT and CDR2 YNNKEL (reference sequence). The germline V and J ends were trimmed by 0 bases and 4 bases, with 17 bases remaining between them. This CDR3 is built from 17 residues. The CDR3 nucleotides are TGTGCCAGCAGCCAAGATACCGCAGGCCCGAAGGCAGATACGCAGTATTTT. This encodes CASSQDTAGPKADTQYF.

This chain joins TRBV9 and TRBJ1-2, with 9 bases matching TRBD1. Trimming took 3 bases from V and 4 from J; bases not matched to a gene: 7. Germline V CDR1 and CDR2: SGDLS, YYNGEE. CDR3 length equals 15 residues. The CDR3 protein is CASSETGGKLYGYTF. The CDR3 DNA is TGTGCCAGCAGCGAGACAGGGGGAAAACTCTATGGCTACACCTTC.

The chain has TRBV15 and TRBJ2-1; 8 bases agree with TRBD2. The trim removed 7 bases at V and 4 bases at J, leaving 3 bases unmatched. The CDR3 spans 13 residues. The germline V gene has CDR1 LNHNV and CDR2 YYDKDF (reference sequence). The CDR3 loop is CATTLAVYNEQFF. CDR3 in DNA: TGTGCCACCACACTAGCGGTATACAATGAGCAGTTCTTC.

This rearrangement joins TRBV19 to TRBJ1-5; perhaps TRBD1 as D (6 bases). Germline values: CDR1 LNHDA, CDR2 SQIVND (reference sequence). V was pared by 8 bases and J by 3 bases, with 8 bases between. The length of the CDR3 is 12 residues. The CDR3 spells CASRTVNQPQHF. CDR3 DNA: TGTGCCAGTCGGACAGTCAATCAGCCCCAGCATTTT. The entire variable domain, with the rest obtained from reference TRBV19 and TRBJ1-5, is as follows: DGGITQSPKYLFRKEGQNVTLSCEQNLNHDAMYWYRQDPGQGLRLIYYSQIVNDFQKGDIAEGYSVSREKKESFPLTVTSAQKNPTAFYLCASRTVNQPQHFGDGTRLSIL.

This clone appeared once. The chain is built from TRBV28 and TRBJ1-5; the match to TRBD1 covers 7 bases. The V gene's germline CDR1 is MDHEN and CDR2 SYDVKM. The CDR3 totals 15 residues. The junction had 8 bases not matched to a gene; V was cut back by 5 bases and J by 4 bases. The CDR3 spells CASSPHGQANQPQHF. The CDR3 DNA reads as TGTGCCAGCAGTCCCCATGGACAGGCTAATCAGCCCCAGCATTTT.

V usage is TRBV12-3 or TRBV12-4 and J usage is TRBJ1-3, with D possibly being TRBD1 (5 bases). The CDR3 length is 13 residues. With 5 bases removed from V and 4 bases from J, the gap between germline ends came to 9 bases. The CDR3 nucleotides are TGTGCCAGCAGTCGGACATGGGGAAACACCATATATTTT. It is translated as CASSRTWGNTIYF.

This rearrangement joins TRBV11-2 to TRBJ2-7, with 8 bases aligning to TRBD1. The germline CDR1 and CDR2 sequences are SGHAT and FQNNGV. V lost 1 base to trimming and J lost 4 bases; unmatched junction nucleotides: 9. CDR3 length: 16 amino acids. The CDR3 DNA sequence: TGTGCCAGCAGCTTAGGTTTAACAGGGGGGACTTACGAGCAGTACTTC. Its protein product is CASSLGLTGGTYEQYF.

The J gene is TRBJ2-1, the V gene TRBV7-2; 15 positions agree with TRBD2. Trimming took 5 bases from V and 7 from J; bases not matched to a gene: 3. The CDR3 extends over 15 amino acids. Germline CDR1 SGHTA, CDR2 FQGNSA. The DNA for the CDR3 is TGTGCCAGCAGCCGGACTAGCGGGGGGGCAAATGAGCAGTTCTTC. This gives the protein CASSRTSGGANEQFF.

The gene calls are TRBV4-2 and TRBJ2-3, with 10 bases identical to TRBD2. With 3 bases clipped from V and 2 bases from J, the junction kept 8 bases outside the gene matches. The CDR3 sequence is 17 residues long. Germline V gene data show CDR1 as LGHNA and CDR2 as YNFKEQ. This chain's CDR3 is CASSQALAGEYTDTQYF. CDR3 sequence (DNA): TGTGCCAGCAGCCAGGCGCTAGCGGGAGAGTACACAGATACGCAGTATTTT.

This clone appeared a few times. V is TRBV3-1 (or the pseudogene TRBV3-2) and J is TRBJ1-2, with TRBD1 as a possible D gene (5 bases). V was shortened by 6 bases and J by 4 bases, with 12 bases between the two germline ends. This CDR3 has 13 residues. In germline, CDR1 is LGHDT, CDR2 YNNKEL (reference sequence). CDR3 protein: CASRIGAGYGYTF. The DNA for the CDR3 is TGTGCCAGCAGAATAGGGGCCGGCTATGGCTACACCTTC.

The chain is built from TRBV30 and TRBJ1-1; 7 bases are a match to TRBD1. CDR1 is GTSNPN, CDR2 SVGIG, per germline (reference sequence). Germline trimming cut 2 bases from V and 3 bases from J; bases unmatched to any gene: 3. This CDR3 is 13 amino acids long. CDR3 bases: TGTGCCTGGAGTAGACAGGGTTACACTGAAGCTTTCTTT. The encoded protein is CAWSRQGYTEAFF.

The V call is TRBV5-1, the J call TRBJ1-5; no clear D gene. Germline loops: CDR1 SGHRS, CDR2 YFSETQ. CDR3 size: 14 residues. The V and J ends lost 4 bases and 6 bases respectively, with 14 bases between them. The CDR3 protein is CASSPDILGQPQHF. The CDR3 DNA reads TGCGCCAGCAGCCCTGACATTCTGGGTCAGCCCCAGCATTTT.

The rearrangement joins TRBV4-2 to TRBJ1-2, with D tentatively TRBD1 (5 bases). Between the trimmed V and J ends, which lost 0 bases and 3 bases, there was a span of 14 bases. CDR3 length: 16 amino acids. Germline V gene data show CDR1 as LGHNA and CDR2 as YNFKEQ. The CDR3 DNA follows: TGTGCCAGCAGCCAAGAAGGGACGGGAGGTTACTATGGCTACACCTTC. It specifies CASSQEGTGGYYGYTF.

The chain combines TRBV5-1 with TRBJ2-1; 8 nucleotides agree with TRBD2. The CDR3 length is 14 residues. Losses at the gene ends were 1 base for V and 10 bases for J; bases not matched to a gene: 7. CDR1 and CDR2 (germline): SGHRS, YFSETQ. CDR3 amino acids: CASSLTGGPEEQFF. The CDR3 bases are TGCGCCAGCAGCTTGACGGGGGGGCCGGAAGAGCAGTTCTTC.

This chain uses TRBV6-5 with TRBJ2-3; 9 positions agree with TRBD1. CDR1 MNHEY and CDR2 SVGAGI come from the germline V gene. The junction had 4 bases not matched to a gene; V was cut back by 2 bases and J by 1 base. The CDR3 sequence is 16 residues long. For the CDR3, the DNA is TGTGCCAGCAGTTACACAGGGGGCGCGGGCACAGATACGCAGTATTTT. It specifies CASSYTGGAGTDTQYF.

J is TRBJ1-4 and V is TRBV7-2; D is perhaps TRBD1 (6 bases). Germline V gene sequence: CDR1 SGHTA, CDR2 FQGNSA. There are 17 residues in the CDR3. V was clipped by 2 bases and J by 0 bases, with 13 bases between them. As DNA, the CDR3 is TGTGCCAGCAGCTTATTTGGAGGACAGACAACTAATGAAAAACTGTTTTTT. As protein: CASSLFGGQTTNEKLFF.

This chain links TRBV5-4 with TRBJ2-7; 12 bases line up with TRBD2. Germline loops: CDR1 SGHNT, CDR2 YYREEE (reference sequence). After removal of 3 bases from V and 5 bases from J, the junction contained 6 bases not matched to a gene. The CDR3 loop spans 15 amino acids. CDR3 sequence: CASSSLAGGLHEQYF. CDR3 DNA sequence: TGTGCCAGCAGCTCACTAGCGGGGGGACTGCACGAGCAGTACTTC.

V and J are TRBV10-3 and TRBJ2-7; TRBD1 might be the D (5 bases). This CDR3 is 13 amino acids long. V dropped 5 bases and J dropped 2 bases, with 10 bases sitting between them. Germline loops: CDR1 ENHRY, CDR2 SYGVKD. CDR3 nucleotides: TGTGCCATCAGTATGACAGAGACCTACGAGCAGTACTTC. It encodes CAISMTETYEQYF.

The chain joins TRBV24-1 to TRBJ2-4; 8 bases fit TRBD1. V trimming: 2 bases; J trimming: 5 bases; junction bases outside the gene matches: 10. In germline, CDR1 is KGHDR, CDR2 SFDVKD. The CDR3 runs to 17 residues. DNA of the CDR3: TGTGCCACCAGTGATTCACCAAGGACAGGGACCCAAAACATTCAGTACTTC. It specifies CATSDSPRTGTQNIQYF.